The rows below give T cell receptor beta chains drawn from one sample of a study of blood T cells in healthy people across ages. One entry per CDR3 protein results from TCRdb running MiXCR on the 5' RACE reads. The sample yields 800,000 or so distinct CDR3 sequences, 20% to 30% seen once. In addition, the sample was reused for a study of T cells of mothers and their children.

Sequenced sample: blood. The receptors were gathered from a boy younger than 18 in good health. Each CDR3 is given with its conserved first and last residue. The D gene is left open where the match is weak. Part of the rows lack a size; the others show once, few, many or a class for expanded clones.

clone_size d_call j_call v_call cdr3_aa cdr3_nt
few . TRBJ2-7 TRBV20-1 CSEPIWIGQRVHPGQYF TGCAGTGAGCCAATCTGGATCGGGCAGCGGGTCCACCCCGGACAGTACTTC
many . TRBJ2-5 TRBV7-9 CASSQPGGETQYF TGTGCCAGCAGCCAACCGGGCGGAGAGACCCAGTACTTC
. TRBD1 TRBJ1-5 TRBV12-3/TRBV12-4 CASSDEGQKYSNQPQHF TGTGCCAGCAGTGACGAGGGACAGAAATATAGCAATCAGCCCCAGCATTTT
. . TRBJ1-2 TRBV5-1 CASSLEWQGHGYTF TGCGCCAGCAGCTTGGAGTGGCAGGGCCATGGCTACACCTTC
. . TRBJ1-5 TRBV7-8 CASSYEARGYSNQPQHF TGTGCCAGCAGCTACGAGGCCCGGGGATATAGCAATCAGCCCCAGCATTTT
once . TRBJ1-5 TRBV27 CASSSTSIQPQHF TGTGCCAGCAGTTCCACTAGCATTCAGCCCCAGCATTTT
few . TRBJ2-5 TRBV20-1 CSARDYGTATRGTQYF TGCAGTGCTAGGGACTATGGGACAGCGACGAGGGGGACCCAGTACTTC
. . TRBJ2-2 TRBV27 CASSFWGPGTGELFF TGTGCCAGCAGTTTTTGGGGGCCGGGCACCGGGGAGCTGTTTTTT
few . TRBJ2-3 TRBV29-1 CSVVPGFPEPGSEEDTQYF TGCAGCGTTGTCCCCGGGTTCCCCGAGCCGGGATCTGAGGAAGATACGCAGTATTTT
. TRBD1 TRBJ2-7 TRBV4-3 CASSQDPTGGPYEQYF TGCGCCAGCAGCCAAGATCCAACAGGGGGACCCTACGAGCAGTACTTC
. . TRBJ1-1 TRBV5-1 CASSLRRGDGDEAFF TGCGCCAGCTCTCTCAGGCGGGGGGACGGTGATGAAGCTTTCTTT
. TRBD1 TRBJ2-3 TRBV29-1 CSVVSQGDPTDTQYF TGCAGCGTCGTCTCACAGGGGGATCCCACAGATACGCAGTATTTT
. . TRBJ2-5 TRBV29-1 CSAEPGDSEVETQYF TGCAGCGCTGAACCCGGAGACAGCGAAGTAGAGACCCAGTACTTC
. . TRBJ2-1 TRBV10-2 CASIEGRRGEQFF TGCGCCAGCATAGAAGGCAGGAGGGGTGAGCAGTTCTTC
few . TRBJ1-2 TRBV10-3 CAISESPENYGYTF TGTGCCATCAGTGAGTCCCCCGAAAACTATGGCTACACCTTC
. . TRBJ2-5 TRBV7-2 CASSLEPGLGETQYF TGTGCCAGCAGCTTAGAGCCGGGTCTGGGAGAGACCCAGTACTTC
once . TRBJ2-7 TRBV12-3/TRBV12-4 CASTLGPNEYEQYF TGTGCCAGCACCCTAGGGCCCAACGAATACGAACAGTACTTC
few TRBD2 TRBJ2-7 TRBV29-1 CSVRLAGGYEQYF TGCAGCGTAAGACTAGCGGGAGGCTACGAGCAGTACTTC
few TRBD1 TRBJ1-1 TRBV19 CASSTGTGNTEAFF TGTGCCAGTAGTACCGGGACAGGGAACACTGAAGCTTTCTTT
. . TRBJ2-1 TRBV28 CASSGEPSYNEQFF TGTGCCAGCAGTGGTGAGCCCTCCTACAATGAGCAGTTCTTC
many . TRBJ1-4 TRBV14 CASSQGALAGEKLFF TGTGCCAGCAGCCAAGGCGCCCTCGCAGGGGAAAAACTGTTTTTT
few . TRBJ1-4 TRBV7-2 CASTSTGRNEKLFF TGTGCCAGCACCTCAACAGGGCGTAATGAAAAACTGTTTTTT
. TRBD2 TRBJ2-5 TRBV2 CASRGLARHQETQYF TGTGCCAGCAGGGGACTAGCGAGACACCAAGAGACCCAGTACTTC
. . TRBJ1-4 TRBV5-1 CASSLRATANEKLFF TGCGCCAGCAGCTTGCGGGCAACGGCTAATGAAAAACTGTTTTTT
. . TRBJ2-5 TRBV6-1 CASSKQGYQETQYF TGTGCCAGCAGCAAACAGGGTTACCAAGAGACCCAGTACTTC
few . TRBJ2-7 TRBV19 CASSTDITYEQYF TGTGCCAGTAGCACAGACATAACCTACGAGCAGTACTTC
. TRBD2 TRBJ2-3 TRBV20-1 CSARDPTSGRDTQYF TGCAGTGCTAGAGATCCTACTAGCGGGAGAGATACGCAGTATTTT
. . TRBJ2-7 TRBV5-1 CASSFRDPSTYEQYF TGCGCCAGCAGCTTCCGGGACCCGAGCACTTACGAGCAGTACTTC
many . TRBJ2-5 TRBV29-1 CSVSRETQYF TGCAGCGTTTCGAGAGAGACCCAGTACTTC
few TRBD2 TRBJ2-7 TRBV29-1 CSVGGTSGIFYEQYF TGCAGCGTGGGGGGGACTAGCGGGATATTCTACGAGCAGTACTTC
. TRBD1 TRBJ2-4 TRBV3-1 CASSQVSLQGDIQYF TGTGCCAGCAGCCAAGTCTCCTTACAGGGGGACATTCAGTACTTC
. TRBD1 TRBJ2-5 TRBV20-1 CSARVQGAETQYF TGCAGTGCTAGAGTACAGGGGGCAGAGACCCAGTACTTC
few . TRBJ2-1 TRBV28 CASSLSEASEQFF TGTGCCAGCAGTTTATCAGAGGCCAGTGAGCAGTTCTTC
. . TRBJ2-3 TRBV12-3/TRBV12-4 CASSFGPLSGPDTQYF TGTGCCAGCAGTTTCGGACCCCTATCGGGCCCAGATACGCAGTATTTT